One T cell receptor (beta chain) is described in this entry. Its antigen is not known. The data stem from a study of OX40 agonist ivuxolimab in advanced cancers. The wider study: With ivuxolimab, an agonistic anti-OX40 (CD134) antibody, patients were treated. It was permissible to have had prior anti-PD-1, anti-PD-L1 or anti-CTLA-4 therapy, and approximately 40% had some. Points from the study as a whole: CD4+ and CD8+ blood T cells expanded clonally by week 6 at 0.1 to 3.0 mg/kg.

Patients had blood sampled at baseline and again on cycle 4 day 1 and cycle 7 day 1. From germline, CDR1 is SNHLY and CDR2 FYNNEI. The CDR3 is 16 amino acids. Trimming left V 6 bases short and J 2 bases short, with 17 bases between. Generated by immunoSEQ multiplex PCR, the TCRdb table keeps only in-frame clones and is missing some. The sample includes about 54,000 clones, approximately 90% of them seen just once. The chain carries TRBV2 and TRBJ1-3, with a possible D match to TRBD1 (5 bases). The starting material was CD4+ or CD8+ T cells sorted from blood, obtained in a trial of the OX40 agonist ivuxolimab. The clonotype originates from an adult with an advanced solid tumor such as melanoma, head and neck, liver or kidney cancer. DNA for the CDR3: TGTGCCAGCAGCCCCGGCGGGGCAAGTACTGGAAACACCATATATTTT. Translation: CASSPGGASTGNTIYF.